Shown below are 13 T cell receptor beta chains from a single sample sequenced in a study of neurological immune-mediated disorders (dated by TCRdb to between 2018 and 2021). Receptor libraries were prepared by 5' RACE. The data were produced on an Illumina HiSeq 2500. TCRdb reprocessed the public reads (quality trimming at Q25 with fastp, clone calling with MiXCR) and kept in-frame beta chains. Rows with a matching CDR3 protein are joined into one entry that keeps the most common DNA and genes. For this sample the table gives roughly 30,000 distinct CDR3 sequences, of which around 4.5% were detected only once. Approximately 22% of the sample rests with the top ten. The sample taken for sequencing was PBMCs. The source is a man younger than 30 in good health.

This clonotype has a count of ten or more. This chain joins TRBV25-1 and TRBJ1-3, with 7 bases aligning to TRBD1. V lost 7 bases and J lost 7; bases outside the gene matches: 10. CDR3 length: 14 residues. Germline V CDR1 and CDR2: MGHDK, SYGVNS. This chain's CDR3 is CASTGTGEGNTIYF. Here the CDR3 DNA reads TGTGCCAGCACTGGTACAGGGGAGGGGAACACCATATATTTT. The variable domain in full, with the rest retrieved from reference TRBV25-1 and TRBJ1-3, is EADIYQTPRYLVIGTGKKITLECSQTMGHDKMYWYQQDPGMELHLIHYSYGVNSTEKGDLSSESTVSRIRTEHFPLTLESARPSHTSQYLCASTGTGEGNTIYFGEGSWLTVV.

This clonotype was detected ten times or more. V usage is TRBV25-1 and J usage is TRBJ1-1; tentatively, D is TRBD1 (6 bases). The germline V and J ends were trimmed by 7 bases and 2 bases, with 14 bases remaining between them. The CDR3 runs 14 residues. Germline V lookup: CDR1 MGHDK, CDR2 SYGVNS. The CDR3 here is CASTQGVSNTEAFF. CDR3 sequence (DNA): TGTGCCAGCACACAGGGTGTGTCAAACACTGAAGCTTTCTTT. Together with reference TRBV25-1 and TRBJ1-1, the CDR3 gives the full variable domain: EADIYQTPRYLVIGTGKKITLECSQTMGHDKMYWYQQDPGMELHLIHYSYGVNSTEKGDLSSESTVSRIRTEHFPLTLESARPSHTSQYLCASTQGVSNTEAFFGQGTRLTVV.

The table lists this clonotype with many counts. The chain carries TRBV2 and TRBJ2-1, with unresolved D. Germline assignment: CDR1 SNHLY and CDR2 FYNNEI. The length of the CDR3 is 15 residues. V lost 2 bases, J lost 0 bases, and 8 bases lay in between. CDR3 region: CASSEPGRSYNEQFF. For the CDR3, the DNA is TGTGCCAGCAGTGAACCCGGTCGCTCCTACAATGAGCAGTTCTTC.

This clonotype was counted many times. The V and J genes are TRBV5-1 and TRBJ2-1; D ambiguous. Per germline, CDR1 SGHRS and CDR2 YFSETQ. Trimming removed 9 bases from V and 4 bases from J, with 20 bases in between. The CDR3 length is 15 residues. The CDR3 here is CATSFSGSIYNEQFF. The CDR3 DNA reads as TGCGCCACCTCATTCTCCGGGTCTATATACAATGAGCAGTTCTTC.

This clonotype has a count of ten or more. The V gene is TRBV20-1, the J gene TRBJ1-1, with 7 nucleotides matching TRBD1. Germline V gene data show CDR1 as DFQATT and CDR2 as SNEGSKA (reference sequence). This CDR3 contains 11 residues. CDR3 region: CATGSNTEAFF. DNA for the CDR3: TGCGCGACAGGGTCGAACACTGAAGCTTTCTTT.

This clonotype came up many times. This chain joins TRBV6-5 and TRBJ2-7; 8 bases align to TRBD1. The CDR3 runs to 16 residues. Germline values: CDR1 MNHEY, CDR2 SVGAGI. Germline trimming cut 2 bases from V and 3 bases from J; bases unmatched to any gene: 9. The CDR3 here is CASSYTPQGAVYEQYF. As DNA, the CDR3 is TGTGCCAGCAGTTACACTCCGCAGGGGGCGGTCTACGAGCAGTACTTC.

In this sample, this clonotype turned up many times. V gene TRBV29-1 combines with J gene TRBJ2-3, with a tentative D call TRBD1 (5 bases). CDR3 size: 14 residues. Germline V CDR1 and CDR2: SQVTM, ANQGSEA. V shed 5 bases and J shed 2 bases, with 14 bases lying between them. Here the CDR3 reads CSVRIGHTTDTQYF. DNA for the CDR3: TGCAGCGTTAGGATCGGACACACCACAGATACGCAGTATTTT.

This clonotype has at least ten counts. The J gene is TRBJ1-5, the V gene TRBV5-1; the D gene is possibly TRBD1 (5 bases). V was trimmed by 4 bases and J by 4 bases, leaving 12 bases between them. Looked up from germline, CDR1 is SGHRS and CDR2 is YFSETQ. The CDR3 runs 14 residues. DNA for the CDR3: TGCGCCAGCAGCCCTTTGGGGCCTAATCAGCCCCAGCATTTT. Translating it yields CASSPLGPNQPQHF.

In its sample, this clonotype was seen many times. The J gene is TRBJ2-3, the V gene TRBV12-3 or TRBV12-4; D possibly matches TRBD1 or TRBD2 (6 bases each). The CDR3 runs to 15 residues. V lost 4 bases to trimming and J lost 3 bases, with 14 bases between them. The DNA for the CDR3 is TGTGCCAGCAGTTGGGGGGCCGTAACGACAGATACGCAGTATTTT. It is translated as CASSWGAVTTDTQYF.

This clonotype came up many times. V usage is TRBV7-2 and J usage is TRBJ2-3; a weak D match, TRBD1 (6 bases). Germline CDR1 and CDR2: SGHTA and FQGNSA. V was clipped by 7 bases and J by 6 bases, with 20 bases between them. This CDR3 contains 15 residues. DNA of the CDR3: TGTGCCAGCACCCTGACAGGTCCATGGGGGGATACGCAGTATTTT. Its protein product is CASTLTGPWGDTQYF.

This clonotype was observed at least ten times. The chain links TRBV5-5 to TRBJ1-5; possibly TRBD1 for D (5 bases). This CDR3 is 15 amino acids long. The V end was cut by 0 bases, the J end by 0 bases, with 7 bases between. Per germline, CDR1 SGHKS and CDR2 YYEKEE (reference sequence). For the CDR3, the DNA is TGTGCCAGCAGCTTGGACAGGTATAGCAATCAGCCCCAGCATTTT. Encoded protein: CASSLDRYSNQPQHF.

The sample holds many counts of this clonotype. The chain recombines TRBV20-1 with TRBJ1-5; D ambiguous. This CDR3 is 12 amino acids long. V was cut by 4 bases and J by 11 bases, with 15 bases left in between. The germline CDR1 and CDR2 sequences are DFQATT and SNEGSKA (reference sequence). CDR3 nucleotides: TGCAGTGCTACAAACTCTGGTAAAGCCCAGCATTTT. Amino acid sequence: CSATNSGKAQHF.

This clonotype was seen only a few times. The chain combines TRBV20-1 with TRBJ1-5; 9 nucleotides align to TRBD1. The trim removed 4 bases at V and 7 bases at J, leaving 8 bases unmatched. The germline gives CDR1 DFQATT, CDR2 SNEGSKA (reference sequence). This CDR3 contains 14 residues. Here the CDR3 DNA reads TGCAGTGCTATAATTGGGACAGGGATCCAGCCCCAGCATTTT. It specifies CSAIIGTGIQPQHF.